The 27 T cell receptor beta chains in this list originate from one sample, sequenced in a study of neurological immune-mediated disorders. TCRdb called the 5' RACE reads again in MiXCR, with one record for every CDR3 protein. This table holds about 53,000 distinct CDR3 sequences, roughly 8% found once. Time point here: longitudinal time-point 3. The sample was PBMCs. These receptors were obtained from a woman aged 40 to 50 in good health.

This clonotype was seen many times. The J gene is TRBJ1-1, the V gene TRBV20-1; TRBD1 matches 7 bases. The CDR3 spans 12 residues. V shed 5 bases and J 4 bases; nucleotides not matched to a gene: 4. Germline values: CDR1 DFQATT, CDR2 SNEGSKA (reference sequence). CDR3 bases: TGCAGTGCTCCCGACAGGGCCACTGAAGCTTTCTTT. Encoded protein: CSAPDRATEAFF.

In its sample, this clonotype was seen many times. The chain joins TRBV6-1 to TRBJ2-5; D is unresolved. V was shortened by 0 bases and J by 3 bases, with 14 bases between the two germline ends. Germline values: CDR1 MNHNS, CDR2 SASEGT. The CDR3 extends over 16 amino acids. This CDR3 is CASSEAQTRIKETQYF. The CDR3 DNA reads TGTGCCAGCAGTGAAGCCCAGACACGTATAAAAGAGACCCAGTACTTC.

There are many counts of this clonotype. The gene calls are TRBV5-1 and TRBJ2-3, with 8 nucleotides matching TRBD1. The V gene end was trimmed by 1 base and the J gene end by 3 bases; junction bases not matched to a gene: 7. Per the germline V gene, CDR1 is SGHRS and CDR2 is YFSETQ. This CDR3 has 16 amino acids. As DNA, the CDR3 is TGCGCCAGCAGCTTGCAGGGGACAGGTGGAACAGATACGCAGTATTTT. Residues: CASSLQGTGGTDTQYF.

At least ten counts were recorded for this clonotype. This chain links TRBV6-6 with TRBJ1-1; D gene uncertain. V shed 7 bases and J shed 5 bases, with 20 bases lying between them. CDR1 MNHNY and CDR2 SVGAGI come from the germline V gene (reference sequence). The CDR3 runs to 15 residues. CDR3 loop: CASTLGRGRGTEAFF. The CDR3 nucleotides are TGTGCCAGCACCCTGGGTCGGGGAAGAGGGACTGAAGCTTTCTTT.

This clonotype was recorded at least ten times. The rearrangement uses TRBV15 and TRBJ2-3; possibly TRBD2 for D (5 bases). The germline V and J ends were trimmed by 3 bases and 5 bases, with 21 bases remaining between them. The CDR3 is made up of 17 amino acids. CDR1 and CDR2 (germline): LNHNV, YYDKDF (reference sequence). The CDR3: CATSSHPAGGSGDTQYF. The DNA of the CDR3 is TGTGCCACCAGCAGCCACCCCGCGGGTGGGAGCGGAGATACGCAGTATTTT.

V usage is TRBV6-6 and J usage is TRBJ1-5; D call uncertain. V lost 0 bases, J lost 0 bases, and 6 bases lay in between. CDR3 length: 15 residues. Looked up from germline, CDR1 is MNHNY and CDR2 is SVGAGI (reference sequence). For the CDR3, the DNA is TGTGCCAGCAGTTACTCGTACGGTAGCAATCAGCCCCAGCATTTT. It translates to CASSYSYGSNQPQHF.

The table lists this clonotype with many counts. V gene TRBV15 combines with J gene TRBJ2-1; D is uncertain. With 0 bases removed from V and 9 bases from J, the gap between germline ends came to 21 bases. The germline V gene has CDR1 LNHNV and CDR2 YYDKDF (reference sequence). The CDR3 is 17 residues long. CDR3 in DNA: TGTGCCACCAGCAGAGAAGGCGTCTTCTTGCTATTCGGTGAGCAGTTCTTC. It translates to CATSREGVFLLFGEQFF.

In this sample, this clonotype turned up many times. CDR3: CASSLDRNTEAFF. The CDR3 bases are TGCGCCAGCAGCCTCGACCGGAACACTGAAGCTTTCTTT. The chain carries TRBV5-1 and TRBJ1-1; D gene ambiguous. Germline-derived CDR1 and CDR2 are SGHRS and YFSETQ. The CDR3 has 13 residues. V gave up 4 bases and J gave up 1 base, with 8 bases separating them.

The chain recombines TRBV5-4 with TRBJ1-2, with D possibly TRBD1 on 6 matching bases. The CDR3 covers 15 residues. Per germline, CDR1 SGHNT and CDR2 YYREEE (reference sequence). V was pared by 6 bases and J by 7 bases, with 22 bases between. The CDR3 nucleotides read TGTGCCAGCACCCTTGGAAACAGGGAGTCGGCTGGCTACACCTTC. Residues: CASTLGNRESAGYTF.

At least ten counts were recorded for this clonotype. V is TRBV19 and J is TRBJ2-7, with D tentatively TRBD1 (5 bases). The CDR3 contains 15 residues. The V end was cut by 5 bases, the J end by 0 bases, with 14 bases between. From germline, CDR1 is LNHDA and CDR2 SQIVND (reference sequence). CDR3 bases: TGTGCCAGTAGTCCCAGACCGGACAACTCCTACGAGCAGTACTTC. Translation: CASSPRPDNSYEQYF.

This clonotype occurred many times. This chain connects TRBV7-3 to TRBJ1-2, with D maybe TRBD1 (5 bases). V lost 2 bases and J lost 4, with 14 bases in between. The CDR3 consists of 15 residues. The germline CDR1 and CDR2 sequences are SGHTA and FQGTGA. CDR3 sequence (DNA): TGTGCCAGCAGCTTAGAAGGGACCGGGGTCTATGGCTACACCTTC. Translating it yields CASSLEGTGVYGYTF.

This clonotype was seen ten or more times. The V call is TRBV25-1, the J call TRBJ2-1; 9 bases map to TRBD2. The CDR3 loop spans 16 amino acids. The germline V gene encodes CDR1 MGHDK and CDR2 SYGVNS. The ends lost 5 bases at V and 1 base at J; junction bases unmatched: 6. CDR3: CASSNDLAGSYNEQFF. In DNA, the CDR3 is TGTGCCAGCAGTAATGATCTAGCGGGGTCCTACAATGAGCAGTTCTTC.

The V and J genes are TRBV4-3 and TRBJ2-4, with 10 bases that match TRBD2. Trimming removed 8 bases from V and 13 bases from J; junction bases left unmatched: 11. This CDR3 has 13 residues. Germline V gene lookup returns CDR1 LGHNA and CDR2 YSLEER. The CDR3, as DNA: TGCGCCAGCCAGGAACTACTAGCGGGGTCGCAGTACTTC. Protein product: CASQELLAGSQYF.

This clonotype was picked up many times. The chain is built from TRBV4-1 and TRBJ2-1; tentative D call: TRBD2 (7 bases). The ends were cut back, 4 bases at V and 9 bases at J, with 19 bases in the middle. CDR3 length: 15 residues. Per germline, CDR1 MGHRA and CDR2 YSYEKL. CDR3 in DNA: TGCGCCAGCAGCCCTCGTGTAGGGGGGGGCCTTGAGCAGTTCTTC. Protein sequence: CASSPRVGGGLEQFF.

There are many counts of this clonotype. The chain's CDR3 is CAISDRGTSGNNEQFF. The DNA of the CDR3 is TGTGCCATCAGTGACAGGGGGACTAGCGGGAACAATGAGCAGTTCTTC. The chain has TRBV10-3 and TRBJ2-1; TRBD2 matches 13 bases. The CDR3 covers 16 residues. Germline CDR1 ENHRY, CDR2 SYGVKD. J was trimmed by 5 bases and V by 3 bases; bases with no gene match: 4.

Many counts were recorded for this clonotype. This chain connects TRBV5-1 to TRBJ2-1; a possible D gene is TRBD1 (6 bases). The CDR3 is 16 residues long. Trimming shortened V by 6 bases and J by 0 bases, and 16 bases separated the two germline ends. Germline CDR1 and CDR2: SGHRS and YFSETQ. CDR3 bases: TGCGCCAGCAAGACAGGTGGGGGAGCCTCCTACAATGAGCAGTTCTTC. This encodes CASKTGGGASYNEQFF.

This clonotype showed up just a few times. The germline gene is not matched at one end of the junction; a read error may be the cause. The rearrangement links TRBV7-9 to TRBJ1-5, with D hard to call. The CDR3 contains 15 residues. CDR1 is SEHNR and CDR2 is FQNEAQ in the germline V gene (reference sequence). CDR3 sequence (DNA): TGTGCCAGCAGCTTAGAAAGCAAAGGCAATCAGCCACAGCATTTT. This gives the protein CASSLESKGNQPQHF. Variable domain in full (rest from reference TRBV7-9 and TRBJ1-5): DTGVSQNPRHKITKRGQNVTFRCDPISEHNRLYWYRQTLGQGPEFLTYFQNEAQLEKSRLLSDRFSAERPKGSFSTLEIQRTEQGDSAMYLCASSLESKGNQPQHFGDGTRLSIL.

The sample holds many counts of this clonotype. CDR3 DNA: TGTGCCACCAGCAGAGAGGGGGGTGGCACCTATGGCTACACCTTC. As protein: CATSREGGGTYGYTF. The chain employs TRBV15 and TRBJ1-2; D may be TRBD1 (5 bases). Germline V gives CDR1 LNHNV, CDR2 YYDKDF (reference sequence). The CDR3 totals 15 residues. V was pared by 0 bases and J by 4 bases, with 12 bases between.

This clonotype has a count of ten or more. This chain connects TRBV20-1 to TRBJ1-2, with D tentatively TRBD1 (6 bases). Germline loops: CDR1 DFQATT, CDR2 SNEGSKA (reference sequence). V lost 2 bases to trimming and J lost 5 bases, with 15 bases between them. The CDR3 totals 14 residues. This CDR3 reads CSARSTQGTYGYTF. The CDR3 coding sequence is TGCAGTGCTAGATCGACCCAGGGGACTTATGGCTACACCTTC.

In this sample, this clonotype turned up many times. The chain has TRBV5-1 and TRBJ2-4, with 7 bases lining up with TRBD1. Germline-derived CDR1 and CDR2 are SGHRS and YFSETQ. V was pared by 0 bases and J by 1 base, with 7 bases of the junction left unmatched. This CDR3 region has 17 residues. The CDR3 protein is CASSLGQGVAAKNIQYF. CDR3 DNA sequence: TGCGCCAGCAGCTTGGGGCAGGGGGTTGCGGCCAAAAACATTCAGTACTTC.

The table lists this clonotype with many counts. The V call is TRBV12-3 or TRBV12-4, the J call TRBJ2-3; D remains ambiguous. Trimming took 3 bases from V and 0 from J, leaving 4 bases between them. The CDR3 runs to 13 residues. CDR3 sequence: CASSLGSTDTQYF. The CDR3, as DNA: TGTGCCAGCAGTTTGGGTAGCACAGATACGCAGTATTTT.

This clonotype was recorded many times. The rearrangement links TRBV6-5 to TRBJ2-2, with no clear D. CDR1 and CDR2 from the germline V gene are MNHEY and SVGAGI. The CDR3 spans 15 residues. V was clipped by 2 bases and J by 1 base, with 8 bases between them. CDR3 coding DNA: TGTGCCAGCAGTTACGACCTGGGGAACACCGGGGAGCTGTTTTTT. Translated: CASSYDLGNTGELFF.

This clonotype was counted many times. The chain couples TRBV5-1 to TRBJ2-1; 11 positions agree with TRBD1. Per the germline V gene, CDR1 is SGHRS and CDR2 is YFSETQ. The CDR3 consists of 19 residues. The trim removed 0 bases at V and 0 bases at J, leaving 8 bases unmatched. This chain's CDR3 is CASSLGTGGSLSSYNEQFF. CDR3 coding DNA: TGCGCCAGCAGCTTGGGGACAGGGGGCTCACTTAGCTCCTACAATGAGCAGTTCTTC.

In this sample, this clonotype is medium-sized. The chain is built from TRBV6-2 or TRBV6-3 and TRBJ2-1; the match to TRBD2 covers 11 bases. Germline lookup yields CDR1 MNHEY and CDR2 SVGEGT. The CDR3 is made up of 14 amino acids. V lost 4 bases to trimming and J lost 6 bases; unmatched junction nucleotides: 2. This CDR3 is CASSFLAGGNEQFF. CDR3 bases: TGTGCCAGCAGTTTCCTAGCGGGGGGCAATGAGCAGTTCTTC.

This clonotype has at least ten counts. The gene calls are TRBV20-1 and TRBJ2-2; a possible D gene is TRBD2 (6 bases). Per germline, CDR1 DFQATT and CDR2 SNEGSKA (reference sequence). V gave up 3 bases and J gave up 7 bases, with 15 bases separating them. The CDR3 is made up of 14 amino acids. In DNA form, the CDR3 reads TGCAGTGCTAGCGCCTGGGGAGGCGGCGGGGAGCTGTTTTTT. Its translation: CSASAWGGGGELFF.

The rearrangement uses TRBV2 and TRBJ1-1; D perhaps matches TRBD1 (6 bases). V dropped 7 bases and J dropped 4 bases, with 13 bases sitting between them. The CDR3 is 13 residues long. The V gene's germline CDR1 is SNHLY and CDR2 FYNNEI. The CDR3: CASIEDRSTEAFF. The CDR3 DNA sequence: TGTGCCAGCATCGAAGACAGGTCCACTGAAGCTTTCTTT.

This clonotype was detected ten times or more. The J gene is TRBJ1-2, the V gene TRBV14, with no clear D. V dropped 1 base and J dropped 7 bases, with 10 bases sitting between them. Germline loops: CDR1 SGHDN, CDR2 FVKESK. The CDR3 is 13 residues long. CDR3 amino acids: CASSQARTGGYTF. The CDR3 nucleotides are TGTGCCAGCAGCCAAGCGAGGACGGGTGGCTACACCTTC.